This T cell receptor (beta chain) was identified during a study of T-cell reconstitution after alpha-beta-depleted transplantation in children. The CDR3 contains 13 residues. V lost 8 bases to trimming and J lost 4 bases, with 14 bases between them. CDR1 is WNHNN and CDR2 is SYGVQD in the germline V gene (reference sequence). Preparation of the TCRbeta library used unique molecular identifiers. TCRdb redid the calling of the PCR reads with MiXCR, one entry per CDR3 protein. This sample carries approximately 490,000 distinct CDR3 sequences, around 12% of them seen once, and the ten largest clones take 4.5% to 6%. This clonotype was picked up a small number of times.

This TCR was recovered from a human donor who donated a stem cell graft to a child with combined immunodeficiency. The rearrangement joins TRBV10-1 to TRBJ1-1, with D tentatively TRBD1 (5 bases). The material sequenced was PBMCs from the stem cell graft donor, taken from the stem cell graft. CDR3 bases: TGCGCCAGCGAACCGGGGCTAGGCACTGAAGCTTTCTTT. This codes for CASEPGLGTEAFF.